The clone carrying this TCR beta chain occurred once. The antigen is unknown. This specimen includes other DNA sequences encoding the same CDR3. Naive CD8 cells were CD45RO-negative, positively selected for CCR7, excluding terminally differentiated effector memory CD45RA+ cells. The sample belongs to a study of shared clonotypes between healthy human individuals. Findings and caveats of the study: Estimated richness was generally greater in naive than memory subsets. Researchers sampled blood only, noting tissue repertoires likely differ. Sharing of clonotypes among donors was expected to vary with sequencing depth.

Each replicate PCR on the sorted subsets used approximately 200 ng DNA (around 30,000 T cell genomes). Assay used: immunoSEQ multiplex PCR; TCRdb lists only in-frame clones, some missing. The sample yields around 2,100,000 clones, about 95% seen once. In germline, CDR1 is MDHEN, CDR2 SYDVKM. Trimming removed 3 bases at V and 0 bases at J, with 6 bases between. The CDR3 length is 14 residues. Sequencing was done on a sample of naive CD8+ T cells sorted from blood. This TCR was sampled from a man younger than 35 in good health. The gene calls are TRBV28 and TRBJ2-1; no firm D call. The CDR3 region has the DNA TGTGCCAGCAGTTTTCCGAGCTCCTACAATGAGCAGTTCTTC. As protein: CASSFPSSYNEQFF.